This T cell receptor beta chain was documented in a study of T-cell reconstitution after alpha-beta-depleted transplantation in children. The CDR3 has 16 amino acids. V was clipped by 0 bases and J by 2 bases; unmatched bases: 5. The V gene's germline CDR1 is MGHRA and CDR2 YSYEKL. The library targeted TCRbeta and was prepared with unique molecular identifiers. TCRdb re-called the PCR reads with MiXCR, one entry per CDR3 protein. The data contain over 400,000 distinct CDR3 sequences, approximately 12% of them singletons. This sequence joins TRBV4-1 and TRBJ2-3, with 7 bases that match TRBD2. This TCR was sampled from a human donor who donated a stem cell graft to a child with combined immunodeficiency. Material: PBMCs from the stem cell graft donor, obtained from the stem cell graft. CDR3 residues: CASSQDGTTYTDTQYF. CDR3 DNA sequence: TGCGCCAGCAGCCAAGATGGGACTACGTACACAGATACGCAGTATTTT.